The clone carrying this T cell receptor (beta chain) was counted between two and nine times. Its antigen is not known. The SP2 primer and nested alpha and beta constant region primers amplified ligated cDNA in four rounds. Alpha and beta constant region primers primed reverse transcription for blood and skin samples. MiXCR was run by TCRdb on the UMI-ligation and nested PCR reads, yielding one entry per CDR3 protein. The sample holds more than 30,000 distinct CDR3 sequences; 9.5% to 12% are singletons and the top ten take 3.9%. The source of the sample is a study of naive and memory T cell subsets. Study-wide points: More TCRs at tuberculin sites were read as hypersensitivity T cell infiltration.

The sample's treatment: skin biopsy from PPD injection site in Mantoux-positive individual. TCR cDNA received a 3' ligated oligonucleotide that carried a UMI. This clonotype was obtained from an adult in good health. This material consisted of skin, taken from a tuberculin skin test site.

CDR3 coding DNA: TGCAGTGCTAGAGATCCATTCGGGGTAAGCTCCTACGAGCAGTACTTC. It codes for CSARDPFGVSSYEQYF. The chain joins TRBV20-1 to TRBJ2-7; D is possibly TRBD2 (5 bases). The V gene's germline CDR1 is DFQATT and CDR2 SNEGSKA (reference sequence). Trimming shortened V by 0 bases and J by 0 bases, and 15 bases separated the two germline ends. The CDR3 consists of 16 residues.